This T cell receptor beta chain is from a study of blood T cell repertoires in COVID-19. The overall study: Sites in the United States, Italy and Spain provided acute and convalescent COVID-19 samples. T cells, B-cell-depleted T cells, or PBMCs provided the cDNA or gDNA that served as material.

This clone was recorded a few times. V was pared by 7 bases and J by 9 bases, with 11 bases of the junction left unmatched. Germline assignment: CDR1 SNHLY and CDR2 FYNNEI. The CDR3 sequence is 15 residues long. As processed by the authors: Reference gene primer amplification gave estimated nucleated cell counts. The data were produced by immunoSEQ multiplex PCR, yet TCRdb's version contains in-frame clones alone and is incomplete. From that table come the V and J calls and clone size; the DNA was used to work out D and trimming. Of about 64,000 clones detected, around four fifths appear once; the ten largest clones hold about 15%.

V is TRBV2 and J is TRBJ2-1, with TRBD1 identical over 11 bases. This clonotype was obtained from a man at least 80 years old with acute or convalescent COVID-19. Sequencing was done on a sample of peripheral blood. CDR3 in amino acids: CASTIPGQGGSEQFF. In DNA, the CDR3 is TGTGCCAGCACTATACCGGGACAGGGGGGTTCTGAGCAGTTCTTC.